Sequencing of this TCR beta chain was carried out in a study of blood T cells in healthy people across ages. This clonotype was recorded many times. No antigen is known for it. Study findings and constraints: PBMCs that were unsorted prevented a conclusive naive versus antigen-experienced comparison.

A second about 7 to 12 cycle PCR used barcoded and J-beta primers. Via MiXCR, TCRdb re-called the 5' RACE reads, giving one row per CDR3 protein. There are about 640,000 distinct CDR3 sequences in the sample; roughly three fifths occur only once, and around 37% lies in the top ten. Losses at the gene ends were 5 bases for V and 2 bases for J; bases not matched to a gene: 9. Looked up from germline, CDR1 is MNHEY and CDR2 is SMNVEV (reference sequence). This CDR3 is 16 amino acids long. The sequence came from a man in his fifties or sixties in good health. The J gene is TRBJ2-7, the V gene TRBV27; TRBD1 agrees at 10 bases. Sequenced material: blood. Written as DNA, the CDR3 is TGTGCCAGCAGTCCCCGGGGACAGGGGTTTACCTACGAGCAGTACTTC. Translating gives CASSPRGQGFTYEQYF.